Each of the 31 T cell receptor beta chains below was sequenced from the same sample in a study of blood T cells in healthy people across ages. The second PCR ran roughly 7 to 11 cycles with a sample-barcoded 5' primer and J-beta primers. From the 5' RACE reads, TCRdb called clonotypes with MiXCR, one entry per CDR3 protein. The table records roughly 720,000 distinct CDR3 sequences, 50% to 65% of them present only once. Material for sequencing was blood. Receptors originate from a man at least 80 years old in good health.

V usage is TRBV20-1 and J usage is TRBJ2-3; D may be TRBD1 (7 bases). V dropped 6 bases and J dropped 2 bases, with 12 bases sitting between them. The CDR3 is 13 amino acids. The germline CDR1 and CDR2 sequences are DFQATT and SNEGSKA (reference sequence). CDR3 nucleotide sequence: TGCAGTGCCACCAGGGGGGCCACAGATACGCAGTATTTT. It is translated as CSATRGATDTQYF.

The chain recombines TRBV9 with TRBJ1-2; TRBD1 matches 10 bases. After removal of 3 bases from V and 9 bases from J, the junction contained 5 bases not matched to a gene. The CDR3 totals 13 residues. Germline lookup yields CDR1 SGDLS and CDR2 YYNGEE. CDR3 DNA: TGTGCCAGCAGCGCAAGACAGGGGGCTAGCTACACCTTC. This encodes CASSARQGASYTF.

This clonotype was picked up a small number of times. This sequence joins TRBV2 and TRBJ2-1; D gene uncertain. In germline, CDR1 is SNHLY, CDR2 FYNNEI. Trimming removed 3 bases from V and 4 bases from J, with 7 bases in between. This CDR3 region has 13 residues. In nucleotides, the CDR3 is TGTGCCAGCAGTGATGGGGTTTACAATGAGCAGTTCTTC. Residues: CASSDGVYNEQFF.

There are many counts of this clonotype. V usage is TRBV13 and J usage is TRBJ2-6; D call uncertain. Germline CDR1 PRHDT, CDR2 FYEKMQ (reference sequence). CDR3 size: 15 residues. Trimming shortened V by 5 bases and J by 0 bases, and 8 bases separated the two germline ends. The CDR3 DNA follows: TGTGCCAGCAGCCGTTTTAGCTCTGGGGCCAACGTCCTGACTTTC. Protein: CASSRFSSGANVLTF.

V gene TRBV5-1 combines with J gene TRBJ2-1; D assignment may be TRBD1 or TRBD2 (5 bases each). V gave up 0 bases and J gave up 1 base, with 11 bases separating them. Germline V lookup: CDR1 SGHRS, CDR2 YFSETQ. This CDR3 is 16 amino acids long. The DNA of the CDR3 is TGCGCCAGCAGCTTGGCGCCGGGACGGTCCTACAATGAGCAGTTCTTC. Translation gives CASSLAPGRSYNEQFF.

CDR3 residues: CASSLVGAASDEQYF. CDR3 bases: TGTGCCAGCAGCTTAGTGGGGGCGGCGAGCGATGAGCAGTACTTC. The J gene is TRBJ2-7, the V gene TRBV7-9; possible D gene TRBD1, 6 bases. Germline values: CDR1 SEHNR, CDR2 FQNEAQ (reference sequence). The CDR3 is made up of 15 amino acids. V lost 1 base and J lost 7, with 17 bases in between.

This clonotype was observed a handful of times. This sequence joins TRBV28 and TRBJ2-7; D is uncertain. The V end was cut by 5 bases, the J end by 6 bases, with 5 bases between. The germline CDR1 and CDR2 sequences are MDHEN and SYDVKM. The CDR3 sequence is 10 residues long. This CDR3 reads CASSRVEQYF. The CDR3 bases are TGTGCCAGCAGTCGTGTCGAGCAGTACTTC.

The chain recombines TRBV6-1 with TRBJ2-1; TRBD2 aligns across 14 bases. V gave up 7 bases and J gave up 7 bases; unmatched junction bases: 6. Germline-derived CDR1 and CDR2 are MNHNS and SASEGT. The CDR3 has 15 residues. Here the CDR3 reads CASTRLAGGRNEQFF. The DNA for the CDR3 is TGTGCCAGCACCCGACTAGCGGGAGGGAGGAATGAGCAGTTCTTC.

V and J are TRBV10-3 and TRBJ2-1; possible D gene TRBD2, 5 bases. The germline V and J ends were trimmed by 10 bases and 0 bases, with 13 bases remaining between them. CDR1 is ENHRY, CDR2 SYGVKD, per germline. The CDR3 contains 14 residues. CDR3 in amino acids: CATSSGDSYNEQFF. The CDR3 coding sequence is TGTGCCACTTCGTCCGGGGACTCCTACAATGAGCAGTTCTTC.

V usage is TRBV20-1 and J usage is TRBJ1-1, with D possibly matching TRBD1 (5 bases). The germline V gene encodes CDR1 DFQATT and CDR2 SNEGSKA (reference sequence). V shed 1 base and J shed 4 bases, with 7 bases lying between them. The CDR3 runs 12 residues. The CDR3 sequence: CSARGGTTEAFF. The DNA of the CDR3 is TGCAGTGCTAGAGGAGGGACCACTGAAGCTTTCTTT.

V and J are TRBV6-6 and TRBJ1-2, with D perhaps TRBD1 (6 bases). Germline CDR1 is MNHNY and CDR2 is SVGAGI (reference sequence). CDR3 size: 14 residues. Trimming left V 6 bases short and J 0 bases short, with 11 bases between. The CDR3 region is CASRSDSPNYGYTF. CDR3 sequence (DNA): TGTGCCAGCAGATCGGACAGCCCTAACTATGGCTACACCTTC.

This clonotype came up a few times. The chain uses TRBV20-1 and TRBJ2-7, with TRBD2 matching 10 bases. Germline values: CDR1 DFQATT, CDR2 SNEGSKA (reference sequence). The junction had 7 bases not matched to a gene; V was cut back by 7 bases and J by 4 bases. The CDR3 extends over 13 amino acids. The CDR3 bases are TGCAGTGTACGGGTTAGCGGGAGGTACGAGCAGTACTTC. Its translation is CSVRVSGRYEQYF.

This clonotype was seen once. The V and J genes are TRBV7-2 and TRBJ2-7, with 9 nucleotides matching TRBD1. The CDR3 is 15 amino acids. Germline lookup yields CDR1 SGHTA and CDR2 FQGNSA. Trimming at V came to 4 bases and at J to 0 bases, leaving 4 bases not matched to a gene. The CDR3 protein is CASSSSQGASYEQYF. Here the CDR3 DNA reads TGTGCCAGCAGCTCATCACAGGGGGCCTCCTACGAGCAGTACTTC.

The genes are TRBV5-4 and TRBJ2-2; the D gene is possibly TRBD2 (6 bases). This CDR3 comprises 16 residues. Trimming removed 0 bases from V and 1 base from J, with 10 bases in between. Germline values: CDR1 SGHNT, CDR2 YYREEE (reference sequence). The CDR3 DNA follows: TGTGCCAGCAGCTTGGGGGCTAGCGTGAACACCGGGGAGCTGTTTTTT. Its protein product is CASSLGASVNTGELFF.

The V call is TRBV29-1, the J call TRBJ1-2; 8 nucleotides line up with TRBD1. CDR1 and CDR2 (germline): SQVTM, ANQGSEA. The V and J ends lost 8 bases and 8 bases, in that order; junction bases with no gene match: 10. The CDR3 sequence is 12 residues long. The chain's CDR3 is CSITTGTGGYTF. The CDR3 DNA sequence: TGCAGCATAACTACCGGGACAGGAGGCTACACCTTC.

This chain's CDR3 is CASSLVDDQYNSPLHF. CDR3 nucleotide sequence: TGTGCCAGCAGCTTAGTTGACGACCAATATAATTCACCCCTCCACTTT. The V and J genes are TRBV7-6 and TRBJ1-6; D is undetermined. CDR3 length: 16 amino acids. Trimming shortened V by 1 base and J by 4 bases, and 11 bases separated the two germline ends. From germline, CDR1 is SGHVS and CDR2 FNYEAQ.

The DNA of the CDR3 is TGTGCCAGCAGCTTTCCTACAGGGGGCCTATACGAGCAGTACTTC. It yields the protein CASSFPTGGLYEQYF. This rearrangement joins TRBV5-6 to TRBJ2-5; 9 bases fit TRBD1. Matching the DNA end better, TRBJ2-7 makes the J call doubtful. From germline, CDR1 is SGHDT and CDR2 YYEEEE. This CDR3 contains 15 residues.

The chain links TRBV3-1 to TRBJ2-7; D may match TRBD1 or TRBD2 (6 bases each). The CDR3 has 14 amino acids. From germline, CDR1 is LGHDT and CDR2 YNNKEL (reference sequence). Deletions cut 3 bases from V and 2 bases from J, with 11 bases between. CDR3 loop: CASSHQGTAYEQYF. The CDR3 DNA is TGTGCCAGCAGCCATCAGGGGACTGCCTACGAGCAGTACTTC.

CDR3 coding DNA: TGTGCCAGCAGCGTAGTGGCCGATCAGCCCCAGCATTTT. Protein product: CASSVVADQPQHF. This chain links TRBV9 with TRBJ1-5; D not certain. The V gene's germline CDR1 is SGDLS and CDR2 YYNGEE. Trimming left V 0 bases short and J 5 bases short, with 6 bases between. CDR3 size: 13 residues.

The CDR3 protein is CASSGTGTAEKLFF. CDR3 nucleotides: TGTGCCAGCAGTGGGACCGGGACCGCGGAAAAACTGTTTTTT. This chain links TRBV25-1 with TRBJ1-4; possibly TRBD1 for D (5 bases). The germline gives CDR1 MGHDK, CDR2 SYGVNS. V was pared by 4 bases and J by 8 bases, with 14 bases between. This CDR3 is built from 14 residues.

The chain joins TRBV29-1 to TRBJ2-1, with D possibly TRBD2 on 6 matching bases. This CDR3 has 14 residues. The V gene's germline CDR1 is SQVTM and CDR2 ANQGSEA. V lost 5 bases to trimming and J lost 10 bases, with 21 bases between them. The CDR3 reads CSVKNRDSQYEQFF. CDR3 in DNA: TGCAGCGTTAAAAACCGGGACTCCCAATACGAGCAGTTCTTC.

The chain uses TRBV5-1 and TRBJ2-5; perhaps TRBD1 as D (5 bases). The CDR3 is 16 residues long. Germline CDR1 is SGHRS and CDR2 is YFSETQ. Trimming removed 1 base from V and 11 bases from J, with 24 bases in between. CDR3 coding DNA: TGCGCCAGCAGCTTGTATCCGCCAAGACAGATCGATGAGCAGTACTTC. It specifies CASSLYPPRQIDEQYF. Full variable domain (missing parts from reference TRBV5-1 and TRBJ2-5): KAGVTQTPRYLIKTRGQQVTLSCSPISGHRSVSWYQQTPGQGLQFLFEYFSETQRNKGNFPGRFSGRQFSNSRSEMNVSTLELGDSALYLCASSLYPPRQIDEQYFGPGTRLLVL.

CDR3 nucleotide sequence: TGTGCCAGCAGTGAAGCCGGACTGAACTACGAGCAGTACTTC. Amino acids: CASSEAGLNYEQYF. The rearrangement links TRBV2 to TRBJ2-7; D is perhaps TRBD2 (5 bases). This CDR3 has 14 residues. The V end lost 0 bases, the J end lost 3 bases, and 9 bases lay between the germline ends. The germline CDR1 and CDR2 sequences are SNHLY and FYNNEI.

The chain is built from TRBV15 and TRBJ1-2; D possibly corresponds to TRBD1 (5 bases). Deletions cut 0 bases from V and 3 bases from J, with 14 bases between. Germline V lookup: CDR1 LNHNV, CDR2 YYDKDF (reference sequence). The CDR3 loop spans 16 amino acids. Written as DNA, the CDR3 is TGTGCCACCAGCAGAGATCACACCACAGGCTACTATGGCTACACCTTC. Translated: CATSRDHTTGYYGYTF.

The chain couples TRBV5-1 to TRBJ2-3, with a weak D call TRBD2 (6 bases). Germline values: CDR1 SGHRS, CDR2 YFSETQ. The V end was cut by 0 bases, the J end by 4 bases, with 12 bases between. This CDR3 spans 15 amino acids. The CDR3 DNA sequence: TGCGCCAGCAGCTTGGGGGACGGGAGTCCAGATACGCAGTATTTT. This encodes CASSLGDGSPDTQYF.

The chain combines TRBV5-1 with TRBJ2-5, with 8 bases matching TRBD1. V dropped 0 bases and J dropped 11; count of bases not matched to a gene: 12. The CDR3 runs to 15 residues. Germline CDR1 and CDR2: SGHRS and YFSETQ. The CDR3 coding sequence is TGCGCCAGCAGCTTGGCTTGGCAGGGGGCAGGAGAGCAGTACTTC. This codes for CASSLAWQGAGEQYF.

This clonotype has more than one count but fewer than ten. The chain employs TRBV5-1 and TRBJ2-2; no definite D call. This CDR3 has 13 residues. Trimming took off 0 bases at V and 7 bases at J, with 7 bases between the two ends. Germline CDR1 SGHRS, CDR2 YFSETQ. CDR3 nucleotides: TGCGCCAGCAGCTTGGCCCGAAACGGGGAGCTGTTTTTT. It specifies CASSLARNGELFF.

This clonotype was recorded only once. The gene calls are TRBV10-3 and TRBJ1-4; no firm D call. The CDR3 extends over 13 amino acids. V was pared by 0 bases and J by 14 bases, with 13 bases between. The germline gives CDR1 ENHRY, CDR2 SYGVKD. The CDR3 reads CAISESDGRLLFF. CDR3 nucleotide sequence: TGTGCCATCAGTGAGTCGGACGGCAGACTGCTGTTTTTT.

This clonotype was found a few times. The chain uses TRBV7-2 and TRBJ2-3; D is possibly TRBD2 (5 bases). Germline V gives CDR1 SGHTA, CDR2 FQGNSA. This CDR3 is built from 13 residues. Trimming removed 5 bases at V and 14 bases at J, with 20 bases between. The CDR3, as DNA: TGTGCCAGCAGCGCTGAGCCTTGGAGGTACGCGTATTTT. This encodes CASSAEPWRYAYF. Looking up the rest from reference TRBV7-2 and TRBJ2-3 gives the full variable domain: GAGVSQSPSNKVTEKGKDVELRCDPISGHTALYWYRQSLGQGLEFLIYFQGNSAPDKSGLPSDRFSAERTGGSVSTLTIQRTQQEDSAVYLCASSAEPWRYAYFGPGTRLTVL.

The chain links TRBV6-5 to TRBJ2-3; 9 bases are a match to TRBD2. Germline CDR1 reads MNHEY; CDR2 reads SVGAGI. CDR3 length: 16 amino acids. Germline trimming cut 8 bases from V and 6 bases from J; bases unmatched to any gene: 15. CDR3 amino acids: CASGIWAGGPADTQYF. The CDR3 DNA follows: TGTGCCAGCGGGATTTGGGCGGGAGGGCCCGCGGATACGCAGTATTTT.

The rearrangement links TRBV7-9 to TRBJ2-5; D uncertain. The CDR3 covers 12 residues. The germline V gene has CDR1 SEHNR and CDR2 FQNEAQ (reference sequence). Between the trimmed V and J ends, which lost 6 bases and 4 bases, there was a span of 9 bases. This CDR3 is CASSLSLETQYF. The CDR3 DNA sequence: TGTGCCAGCAGTTTGAGCCTAGAGACCCAGTACTTC.